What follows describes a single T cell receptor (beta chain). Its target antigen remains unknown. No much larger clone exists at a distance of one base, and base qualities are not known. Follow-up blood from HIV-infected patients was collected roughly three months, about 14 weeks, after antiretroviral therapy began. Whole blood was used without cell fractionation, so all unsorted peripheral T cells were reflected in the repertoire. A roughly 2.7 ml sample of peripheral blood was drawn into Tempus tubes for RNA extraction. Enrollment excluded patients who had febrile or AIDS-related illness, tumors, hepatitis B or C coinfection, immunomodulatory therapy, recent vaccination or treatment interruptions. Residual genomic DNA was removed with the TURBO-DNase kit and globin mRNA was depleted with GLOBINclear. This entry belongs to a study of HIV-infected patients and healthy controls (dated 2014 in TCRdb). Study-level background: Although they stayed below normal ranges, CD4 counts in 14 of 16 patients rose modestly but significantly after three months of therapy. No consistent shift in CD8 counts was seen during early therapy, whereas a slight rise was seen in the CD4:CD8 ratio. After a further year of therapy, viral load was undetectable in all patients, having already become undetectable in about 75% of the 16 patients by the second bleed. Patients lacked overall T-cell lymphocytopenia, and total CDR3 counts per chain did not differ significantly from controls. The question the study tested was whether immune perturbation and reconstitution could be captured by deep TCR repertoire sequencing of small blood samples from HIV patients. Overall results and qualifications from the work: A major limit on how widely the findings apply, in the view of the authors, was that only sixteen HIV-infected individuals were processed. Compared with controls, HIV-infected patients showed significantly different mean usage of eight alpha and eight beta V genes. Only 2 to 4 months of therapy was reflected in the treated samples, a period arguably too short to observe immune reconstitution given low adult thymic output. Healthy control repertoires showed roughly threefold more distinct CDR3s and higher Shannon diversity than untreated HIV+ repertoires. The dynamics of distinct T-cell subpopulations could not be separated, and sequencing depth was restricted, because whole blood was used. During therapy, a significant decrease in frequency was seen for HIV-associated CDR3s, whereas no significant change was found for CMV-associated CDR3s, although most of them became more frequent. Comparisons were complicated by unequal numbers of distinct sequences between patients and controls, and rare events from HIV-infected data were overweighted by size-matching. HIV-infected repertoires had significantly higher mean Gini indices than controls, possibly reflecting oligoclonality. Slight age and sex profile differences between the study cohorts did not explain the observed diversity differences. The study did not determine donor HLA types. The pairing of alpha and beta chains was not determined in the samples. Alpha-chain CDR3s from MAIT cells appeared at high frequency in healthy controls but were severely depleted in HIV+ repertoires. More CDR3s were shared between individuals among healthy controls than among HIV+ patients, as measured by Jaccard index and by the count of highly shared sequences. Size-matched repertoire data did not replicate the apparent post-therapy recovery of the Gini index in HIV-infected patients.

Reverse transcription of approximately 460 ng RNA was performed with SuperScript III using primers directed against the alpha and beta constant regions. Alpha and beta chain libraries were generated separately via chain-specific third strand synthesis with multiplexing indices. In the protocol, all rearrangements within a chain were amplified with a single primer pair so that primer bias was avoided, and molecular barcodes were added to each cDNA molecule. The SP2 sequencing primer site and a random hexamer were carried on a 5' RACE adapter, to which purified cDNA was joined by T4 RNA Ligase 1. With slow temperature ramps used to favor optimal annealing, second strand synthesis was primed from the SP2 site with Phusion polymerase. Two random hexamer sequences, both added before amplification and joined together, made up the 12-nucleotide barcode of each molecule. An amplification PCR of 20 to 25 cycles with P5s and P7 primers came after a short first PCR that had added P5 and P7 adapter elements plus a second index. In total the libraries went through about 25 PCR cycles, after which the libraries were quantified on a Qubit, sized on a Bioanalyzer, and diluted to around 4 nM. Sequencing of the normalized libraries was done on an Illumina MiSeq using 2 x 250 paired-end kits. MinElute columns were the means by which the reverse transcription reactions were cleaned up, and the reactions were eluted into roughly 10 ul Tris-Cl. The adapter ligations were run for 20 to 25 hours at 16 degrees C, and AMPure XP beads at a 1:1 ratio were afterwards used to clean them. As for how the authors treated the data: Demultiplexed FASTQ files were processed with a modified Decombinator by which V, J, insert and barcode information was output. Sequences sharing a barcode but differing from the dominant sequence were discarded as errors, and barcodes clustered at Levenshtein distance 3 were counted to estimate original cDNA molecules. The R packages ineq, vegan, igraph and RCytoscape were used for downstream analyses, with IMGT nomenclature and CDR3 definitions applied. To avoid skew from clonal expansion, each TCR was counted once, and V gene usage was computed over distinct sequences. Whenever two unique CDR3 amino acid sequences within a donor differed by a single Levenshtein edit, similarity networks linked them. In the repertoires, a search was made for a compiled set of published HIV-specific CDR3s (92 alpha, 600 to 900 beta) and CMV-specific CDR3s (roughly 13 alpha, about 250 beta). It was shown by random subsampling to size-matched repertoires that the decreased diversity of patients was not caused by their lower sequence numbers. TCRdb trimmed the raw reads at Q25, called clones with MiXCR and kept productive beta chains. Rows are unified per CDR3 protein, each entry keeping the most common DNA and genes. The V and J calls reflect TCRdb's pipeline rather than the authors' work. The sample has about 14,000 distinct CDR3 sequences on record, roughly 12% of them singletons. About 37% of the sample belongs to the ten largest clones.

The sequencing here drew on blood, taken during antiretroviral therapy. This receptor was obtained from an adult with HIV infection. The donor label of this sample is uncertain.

In nucleotide form, the sequence is TGTGCCAGCAGTTACGCGAATCCCAATGTCTACTCTGGAAACACCATATATTTT. Its coded protein is CASSYANPNVYSGNTIYF. The V gene is TRBV6-6 and the J gene is TRBJ1-3; no D gene call is confident. V is clipped by 2 bases and J by 0 bases, and the sequence between their germline boundaries is 17 bases long. The CDR3 contains 18 residues, cysteine and phenylalanine counted. Of the read, only the CDR3 DNA is kept; its 54 bases are in frame from base 1. CDR1 and CDR2, per the germline V gene (reference sequence), are MNHNY and SVGAGI.